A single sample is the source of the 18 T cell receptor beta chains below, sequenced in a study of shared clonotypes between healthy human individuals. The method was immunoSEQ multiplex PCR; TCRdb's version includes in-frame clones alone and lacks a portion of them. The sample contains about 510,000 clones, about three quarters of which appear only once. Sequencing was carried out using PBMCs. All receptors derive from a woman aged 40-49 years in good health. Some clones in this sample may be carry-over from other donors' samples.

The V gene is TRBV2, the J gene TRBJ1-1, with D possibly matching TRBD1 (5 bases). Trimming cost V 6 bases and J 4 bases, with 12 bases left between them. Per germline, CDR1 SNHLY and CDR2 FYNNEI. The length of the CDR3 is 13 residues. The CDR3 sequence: CASSGVGGTEAFF. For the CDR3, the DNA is TGTGCCAGCAGCGGGGTCGGGGGCACTGAAGCTTTCTTT.

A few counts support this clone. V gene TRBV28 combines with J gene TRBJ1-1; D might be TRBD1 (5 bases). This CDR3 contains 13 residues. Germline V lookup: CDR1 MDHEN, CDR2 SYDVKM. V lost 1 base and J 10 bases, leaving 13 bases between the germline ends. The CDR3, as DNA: TGTGCCAGCAGTTTATTCGGGGGAAGAAGAGCTTTCTTT. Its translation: CASSLFGGRRAFF.

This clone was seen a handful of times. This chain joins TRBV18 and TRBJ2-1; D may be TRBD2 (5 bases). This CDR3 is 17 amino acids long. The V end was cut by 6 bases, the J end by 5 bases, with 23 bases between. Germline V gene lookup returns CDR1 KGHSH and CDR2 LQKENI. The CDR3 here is CASSPLSGTRQDNEQFF. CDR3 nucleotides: TGTGCCAGCTCCCCTCTGTCCGGTACTAGACAAGACAATGAGCAGTTCTTC.

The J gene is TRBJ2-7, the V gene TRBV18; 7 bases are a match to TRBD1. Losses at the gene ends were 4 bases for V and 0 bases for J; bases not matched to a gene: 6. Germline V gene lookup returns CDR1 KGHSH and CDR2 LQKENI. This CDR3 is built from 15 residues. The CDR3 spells CASSHPGQNSYEQYF. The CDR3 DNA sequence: TGTGCCAGCTCACATCCGGGACAGAACTCCTACGAGCAGTACTTC.

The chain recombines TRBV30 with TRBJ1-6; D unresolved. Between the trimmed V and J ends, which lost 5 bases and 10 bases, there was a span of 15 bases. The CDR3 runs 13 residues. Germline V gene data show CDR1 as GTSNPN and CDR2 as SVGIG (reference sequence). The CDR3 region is CAWGGGSRSPLHF. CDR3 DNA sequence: TGTGCCTGGGGAGGTGGGAGTAGATCACCCCTCCACTTT.

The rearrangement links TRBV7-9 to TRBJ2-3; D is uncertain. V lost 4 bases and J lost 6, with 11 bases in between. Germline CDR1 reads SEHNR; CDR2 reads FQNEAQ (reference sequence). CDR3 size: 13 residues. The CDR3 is CASSYDGPDTQYF. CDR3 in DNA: TGTGCCAGCAGCTACGACGGCCCCGATACGCAGTATTTT.

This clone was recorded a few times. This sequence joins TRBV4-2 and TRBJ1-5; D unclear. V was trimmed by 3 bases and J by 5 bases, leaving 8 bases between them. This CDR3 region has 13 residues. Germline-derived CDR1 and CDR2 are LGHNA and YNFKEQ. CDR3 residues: CASSQATDQPQHF. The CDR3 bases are TGTGCCAGCAGCCAGGCTACAGATCAGCCCCAGCATTTT.

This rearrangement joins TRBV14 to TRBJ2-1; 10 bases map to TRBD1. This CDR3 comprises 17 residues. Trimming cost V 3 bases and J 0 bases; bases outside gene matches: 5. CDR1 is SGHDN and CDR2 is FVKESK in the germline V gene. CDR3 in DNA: TGTGCCAGCAGCCACCGACAGGGGGCCTTCTCCTACAATGAGCAGTTCTTC. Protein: CASSHRQGAFSYNEQFF.

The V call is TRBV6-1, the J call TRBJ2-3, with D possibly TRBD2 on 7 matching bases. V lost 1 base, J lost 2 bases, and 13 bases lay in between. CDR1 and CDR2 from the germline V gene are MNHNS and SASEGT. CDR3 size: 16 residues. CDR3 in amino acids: CASSEGGGHYTDTQYF. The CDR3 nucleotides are TGTGCCAGCAGTGAAGGCGGGGGACACTACACAGATACGCAGTATTTT.

DNA of the CDR3: TGTGCCAGCAGTAAGCGGGAGTCCACCGGGGAGCTGTTTTTT. This gives the protein CASSKRESTGELFF. The V gene is TRBV2, the J gene TRBJ2-2; TRBD2 agrees at 8 bases. The CDR3 has 14 residues. Looked up from germline, CDR1 is SNHLY and CDR2 is FYNNEI. V lost 5 bases and J lost 4; bases outside the gene matches: 3.

CDR3 nucleotides: TGTGCCAGCAGCTTGAGACAAGGTAGCACAGATACGCAGTATTTT. It is translated as CASSLRQGSTDTQYF. The chain recombines TRBV5-5 with TRBJ2-3; unclear D gene. The CDR3 consists of 15 residues. The V end was cut by 1 base, the J end by 0 bases, with 9 bases between. The V gene's germline CDR1 is SGHKS and CDR2 YYEKEE (reference sequence).

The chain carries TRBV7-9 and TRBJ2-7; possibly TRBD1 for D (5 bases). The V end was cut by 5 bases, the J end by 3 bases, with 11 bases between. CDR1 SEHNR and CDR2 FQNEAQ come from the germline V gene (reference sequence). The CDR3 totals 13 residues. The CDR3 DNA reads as TGTGCCAGCAGCCAGCCAGGGCTCTACGAGCAGTACTTC. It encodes CASSQPGLYEQYF.

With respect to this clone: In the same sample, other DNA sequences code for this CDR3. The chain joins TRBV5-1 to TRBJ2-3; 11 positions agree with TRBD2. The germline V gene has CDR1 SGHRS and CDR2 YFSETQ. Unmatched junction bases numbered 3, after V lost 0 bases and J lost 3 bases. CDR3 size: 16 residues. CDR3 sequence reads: CASSLVLAGGTDTQYF. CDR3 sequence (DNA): TGCGCCAGCAGCTTGGTGCTAGCGGGAGGAACAGATACGCAGTATTTT.

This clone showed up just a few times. CDR3 in amino acids: CASSLGSGGRSYNEQFF. The CDR3 DNA follows: TGTGCCAGCAGCTTGGGGAGTGGCGGGAGAAGCTACAATGAGCAGTTCTTC. This chain links TRBV5-4 with TRBJ2-1; TRBD2 matches 7 bases. The germline gives CDR1 SGHNT, CDR2 YYREEE (reference sequence). The length of the CDR3 is 17 residues. Trimming cost V 0 bases and J 3 bases; bases outside gene matches: 9.

The CDR3 protein is CAISETTSTAYNEQFF. For the CDR3, the DNA is TGTGCCATCAGTGAGACCACCTCGACGGCTTACAATGAGCAGTTCTTC. The chain employs TRBV10-3 and TRBJ2-1, with D unresolved. The germline V gene has CDR1 ENHRY and CDR2 SYGVKD. The CDR3 sequence is 16 residues long. Trimming removed 2 bases at V and 4 bases at J, with 15 bases between.

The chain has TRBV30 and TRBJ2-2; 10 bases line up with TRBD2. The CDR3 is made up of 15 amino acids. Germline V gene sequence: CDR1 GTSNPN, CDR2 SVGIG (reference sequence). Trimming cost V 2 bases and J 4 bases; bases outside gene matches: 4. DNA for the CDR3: TGTGCCTGGAGTCGTCTAGCGGGAGTCACCGGGGAGCTGTTTTTT. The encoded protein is CAWSRLAGVTGELFF. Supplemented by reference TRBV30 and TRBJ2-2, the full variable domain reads SQTIHQWPATLVQPVGSPLSLECTVEGTSNPNLYWYRQAAGRGLQLLFYSVGIGQISSEVPQNLSASRPQDRQFILSSKKLLLSDSGFYLCAWSRLAGVTGELFFGEGSRLTVL.

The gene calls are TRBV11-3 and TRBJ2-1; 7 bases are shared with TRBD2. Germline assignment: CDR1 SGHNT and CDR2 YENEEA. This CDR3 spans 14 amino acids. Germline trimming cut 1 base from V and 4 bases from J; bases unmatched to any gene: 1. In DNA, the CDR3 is TGTGCCAGCAGCTTAGCGCGGGGGTACAATGAGCAGTTCTTC. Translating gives CASSLARGYNEQFF.

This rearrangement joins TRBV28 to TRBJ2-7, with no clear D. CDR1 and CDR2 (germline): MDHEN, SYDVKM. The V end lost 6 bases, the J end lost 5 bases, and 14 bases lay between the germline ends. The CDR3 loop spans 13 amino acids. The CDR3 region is CASRLESTHEQYF. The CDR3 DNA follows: TGTGCCAGCAGGCTGGAAAGCACCCACGAGCAGTACTTC.